This TCR beta chain is from a study of blood T cell repertoires in COVID-19. As for the study in general: Italy, Spain and the United States were the sources of the convalescent and acute COVID-19 samples. Sources were T cells, B-cell-depleted T cells, or PBMCs; the material itself was cDNA or gDNA.

Authors' methods: Amplification from reference gene primers served as the basis for estimated nucleated cell counts. The method was immunoSEQ multiplex PCR; TCRdb's version includes in-frame clones alone and lacks a portion of them. V, J and clone size reflect that table, while D and trimming were determined from the DNA. The sample has roughly 200,000 clones, about 81% seen once. There are 18 residues in the CDR3. The J gene is TRBJ2-5, the V gene TRBV21-1; the DNA was not used to check the table's D call, TRBD1. TRBV21-1 is given as a pseudogene. Sequenced input: peripheral blood. The receptor comes from a woman older than 75 with COVID-19, enrolled during active disease. CDR3: CASSPTGTGRFIQETQYF. DNA for the CDR3: TGTGCCAGCAGCCCTACCGGGACAGGGCGTTTCATTCAAGAGACCCAGTACTTC.